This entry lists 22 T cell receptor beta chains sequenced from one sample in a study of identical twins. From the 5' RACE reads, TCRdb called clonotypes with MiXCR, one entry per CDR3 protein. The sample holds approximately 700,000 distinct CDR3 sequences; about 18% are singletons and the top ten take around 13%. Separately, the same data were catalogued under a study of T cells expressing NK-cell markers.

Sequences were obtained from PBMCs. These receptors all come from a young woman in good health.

The CDR3: CATSRGGTNNEQFF. The CDR3 DNA is TGTGCCACCAGCAGAGGGGGCACAAACAATGAGCAGTTCTTC. V gene TRBV15 combines with J gene TRBJ2-1, with D tentatively TRBD1 (5 bases). V gave up 1 base and J gave up 5 bases, with 9 bases separating them. The germline V gene has CDR1 LNHNV and CDR2 YYDKDF (reference sequence). CDR3 size: 14 residues. Full variable domain (outside the CDR3, taken from reference TRBV15 and TRBJ2-1): DAMVIQNPRYQVTQFGKPVTLSCSQTLNHNVMYWYQQKSSQAPKLLFHYYDKDFNNEADTPDNFQSRRPNTSFCFLDIRSPGLGDTAMYLCATSRGGTNNEQFFGPGTRLTVL.

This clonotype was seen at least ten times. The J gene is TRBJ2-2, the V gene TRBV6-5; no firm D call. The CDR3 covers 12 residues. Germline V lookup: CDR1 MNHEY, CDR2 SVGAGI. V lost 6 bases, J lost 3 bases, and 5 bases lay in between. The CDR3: CASSQYTGELFF. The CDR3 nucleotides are TGTGCCAGCAGCCAATACACCGGGGAGCTGTTTTTT.

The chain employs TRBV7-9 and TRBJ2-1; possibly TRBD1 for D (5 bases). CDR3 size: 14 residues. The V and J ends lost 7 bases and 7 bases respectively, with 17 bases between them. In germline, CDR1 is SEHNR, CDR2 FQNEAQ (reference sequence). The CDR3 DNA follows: TGTGCCAGCACCCAAACATTCCAGGGAAATGAGCAGTTCTTC. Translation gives CASTQTFQGNEQFF.

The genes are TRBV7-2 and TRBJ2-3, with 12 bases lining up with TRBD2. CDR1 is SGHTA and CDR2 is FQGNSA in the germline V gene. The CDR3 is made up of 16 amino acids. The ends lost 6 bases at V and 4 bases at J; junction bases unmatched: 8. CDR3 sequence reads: CASRERTSGTADTQYF. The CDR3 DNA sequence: TGTGCCAGCAGGGAAAGGACTAGCGGGACGGCAGATACGCAGTATTTT. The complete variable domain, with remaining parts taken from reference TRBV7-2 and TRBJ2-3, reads GAGVSQSPSNKVTEKGKDVELRCDPISGHTALYWYRQSLGQGLEFLIYFQGNSAPDKSGLPSDRFSAERTGGSVSTLTIQRTQQEDSAVYLCASRERTSGTADTQYFGPGTRLTVL.

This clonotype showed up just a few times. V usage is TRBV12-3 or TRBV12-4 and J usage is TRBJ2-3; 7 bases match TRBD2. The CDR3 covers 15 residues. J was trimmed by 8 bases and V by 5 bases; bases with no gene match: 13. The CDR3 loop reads CASSPLAGDPATQYF. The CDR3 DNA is TGTGCCAGCAGTCCCCTGGCGGGGGATCCTGCTACGCAGTATTTT.

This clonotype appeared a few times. The DNA for the CDR3 is TGCGCCAGCAGCTCTCTGGGGACGGCCTACAATGAGCAGTTCTTC. This translates into CASSSLGTAYNEQFF. The gene calls are TRBV5-1 and TRBJ2-1; tentatively, D is TRBD1 or TRBD2 (5 bases each). V lost 3 bases and J lost 2, with 12 bases in between. Germline loops: CDR1 SGHRS, CDR2 YFSETQ. The CDR3 is 15 residues long. Together with reference TRBV5-1 and TRBJ2-1, the CDR3 gives the full variable domain: KAGVTQTPRYLIKTRGQQVTLSCSPISGHRSVSWYQQTPGQGLQFLFEYFSETQRNKGNFPGRFSGRQFSNSRSEMNVSTLELGDSALYLCASSSLGTAYNEQFFGPGTRLTVL.

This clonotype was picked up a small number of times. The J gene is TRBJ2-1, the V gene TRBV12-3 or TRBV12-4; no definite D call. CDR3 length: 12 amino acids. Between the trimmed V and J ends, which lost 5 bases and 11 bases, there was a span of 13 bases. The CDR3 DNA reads TGTGCCAGCAGTCCCGGGTATGAGCAGCAGTTCTTC. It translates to CASSPGYEQQFF.

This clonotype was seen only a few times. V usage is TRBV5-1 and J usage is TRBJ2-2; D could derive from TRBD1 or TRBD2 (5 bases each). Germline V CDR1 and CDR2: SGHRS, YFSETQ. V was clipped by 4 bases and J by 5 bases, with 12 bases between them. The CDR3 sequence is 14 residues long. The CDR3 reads CASSGTGRTGELFF. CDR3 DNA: TGCGCCAGCAGCGGGACGGGCAGGACCGGGGAGCTGTTTTTT.

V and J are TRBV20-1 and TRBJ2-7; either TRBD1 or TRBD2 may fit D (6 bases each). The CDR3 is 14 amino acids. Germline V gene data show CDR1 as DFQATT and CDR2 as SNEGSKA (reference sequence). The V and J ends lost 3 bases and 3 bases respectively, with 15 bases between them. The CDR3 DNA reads TGCAGTGCTAGCGGGGGCTCAGAGGGCTACGAGCAGTACTTC. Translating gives CSASGGSEGYEQYF.

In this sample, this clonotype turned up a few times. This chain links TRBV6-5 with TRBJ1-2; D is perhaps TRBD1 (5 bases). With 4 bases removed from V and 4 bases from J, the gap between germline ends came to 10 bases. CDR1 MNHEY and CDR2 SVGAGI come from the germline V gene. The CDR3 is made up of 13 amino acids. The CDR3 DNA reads TGTGCCAGCAGTTCGGGGGGGACCTATGGCTACACCTTC. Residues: CASSSGGTYGYTF.

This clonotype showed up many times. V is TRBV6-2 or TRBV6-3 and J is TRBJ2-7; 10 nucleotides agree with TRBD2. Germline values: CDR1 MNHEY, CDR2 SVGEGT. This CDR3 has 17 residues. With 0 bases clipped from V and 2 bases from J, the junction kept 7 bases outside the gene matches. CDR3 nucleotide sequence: TGTGCCAGCAGTTACTCGAGGACTAGCGGTCGTGCCTACGAGCAGTACTTC. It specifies CASSYSRTSGRAYEQYF.

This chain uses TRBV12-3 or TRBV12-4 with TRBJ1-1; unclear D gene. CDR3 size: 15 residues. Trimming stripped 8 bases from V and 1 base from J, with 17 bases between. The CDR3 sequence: CASSMALLGNTEAFF. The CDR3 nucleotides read TGTGCCAGCTCCATGGCCCTTTTAGGGAACACTGAAGCTTTCTTT.

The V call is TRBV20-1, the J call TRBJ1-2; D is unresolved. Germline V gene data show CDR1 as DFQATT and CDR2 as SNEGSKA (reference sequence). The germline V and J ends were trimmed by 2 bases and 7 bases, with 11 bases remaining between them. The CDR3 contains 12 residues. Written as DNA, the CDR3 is TGCAGTGCTAGACGGGGTTCTCGTGGCTACACCTTC. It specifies CSARRGSRGYTF.

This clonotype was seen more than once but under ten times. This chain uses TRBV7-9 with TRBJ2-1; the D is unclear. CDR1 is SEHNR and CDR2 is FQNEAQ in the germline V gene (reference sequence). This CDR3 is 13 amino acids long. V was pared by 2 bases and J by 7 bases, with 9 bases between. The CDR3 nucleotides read TGTGCCAGCAGCTTACAAGCTGGGAATGAGCAGTTCTTC. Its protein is CASSLQAGNEQFF.

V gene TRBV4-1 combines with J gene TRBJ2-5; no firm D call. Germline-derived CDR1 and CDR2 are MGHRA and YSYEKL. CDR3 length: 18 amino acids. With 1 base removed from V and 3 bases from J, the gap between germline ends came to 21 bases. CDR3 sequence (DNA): TGCGCCAGCAGCCAAGTTCTCCGGCCGCCTTCGAGTAAAGAGACCCAGTACTTC. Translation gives CASSQVLRPPSSKETQYF.

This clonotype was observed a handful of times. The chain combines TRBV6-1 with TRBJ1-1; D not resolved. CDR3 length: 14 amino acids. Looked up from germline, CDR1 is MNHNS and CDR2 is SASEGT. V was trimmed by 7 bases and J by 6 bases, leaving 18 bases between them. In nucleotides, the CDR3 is TGTGCCAGCACCCCCTTTTTAGGCCTCTCTGAAGCTTTCTTT. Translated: CASTPFLGLSEAFF.

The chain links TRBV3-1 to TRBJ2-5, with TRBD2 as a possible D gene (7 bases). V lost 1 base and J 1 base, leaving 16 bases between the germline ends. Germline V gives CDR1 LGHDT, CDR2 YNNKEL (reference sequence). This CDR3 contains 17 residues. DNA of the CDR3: TGTGCCAGCAGCCAAGTGCGGGGGCGAGACCGCCAAGAGACCCAGTACTTC. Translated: CASSQVRGRDRQETQYF.

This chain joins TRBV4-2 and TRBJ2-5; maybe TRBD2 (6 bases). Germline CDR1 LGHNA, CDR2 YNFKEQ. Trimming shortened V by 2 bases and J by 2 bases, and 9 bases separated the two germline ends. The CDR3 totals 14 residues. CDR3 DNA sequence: TGTGCCAGCAGCCAAAAGGGACTTCAAGAGACCCAGTACTTC. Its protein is CASSQKGLQETQYF.

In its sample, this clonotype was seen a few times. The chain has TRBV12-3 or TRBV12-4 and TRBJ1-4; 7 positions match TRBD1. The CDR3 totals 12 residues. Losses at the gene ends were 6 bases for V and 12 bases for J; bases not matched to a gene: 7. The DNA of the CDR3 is TGTGCCAGCAGCATTGACAGGGCCGAACTGTTTTTT. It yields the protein CASSIDRAELFF.

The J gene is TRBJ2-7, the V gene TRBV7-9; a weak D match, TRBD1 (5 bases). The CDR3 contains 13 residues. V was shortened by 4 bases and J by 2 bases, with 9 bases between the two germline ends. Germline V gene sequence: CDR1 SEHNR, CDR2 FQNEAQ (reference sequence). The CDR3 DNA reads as TGTGCCAGCAGCTCGGACACCACCTACGAGCAGTACTTC. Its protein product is CASSSDTTYEQYF.

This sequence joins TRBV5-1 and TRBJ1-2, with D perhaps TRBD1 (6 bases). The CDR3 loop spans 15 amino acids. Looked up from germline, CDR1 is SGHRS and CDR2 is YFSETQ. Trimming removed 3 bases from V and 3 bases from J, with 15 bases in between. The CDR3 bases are TGCGCCAGCAGCTACATCACCAGGGGCCACTATGGCTACACCTTC. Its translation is CASSYITRGHYGYTF.

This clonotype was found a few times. The CDR3, as DNA: TGTGCCATCAGTGGGGGACAGACAAATGAAAAACTGTTTTTT. It codes for CAISGGQTNEKLFF. V usage is TRBV10-3 and J usage is TRBJ1-4; 7 bases align to TRBD1. Germline values: CDR1 ENHRY, CDR2 SYGVKD. The ends lost 4 bases at V and 5 bases at J; junction bases unmatched: 4. The CDR3 totals 14 residues.